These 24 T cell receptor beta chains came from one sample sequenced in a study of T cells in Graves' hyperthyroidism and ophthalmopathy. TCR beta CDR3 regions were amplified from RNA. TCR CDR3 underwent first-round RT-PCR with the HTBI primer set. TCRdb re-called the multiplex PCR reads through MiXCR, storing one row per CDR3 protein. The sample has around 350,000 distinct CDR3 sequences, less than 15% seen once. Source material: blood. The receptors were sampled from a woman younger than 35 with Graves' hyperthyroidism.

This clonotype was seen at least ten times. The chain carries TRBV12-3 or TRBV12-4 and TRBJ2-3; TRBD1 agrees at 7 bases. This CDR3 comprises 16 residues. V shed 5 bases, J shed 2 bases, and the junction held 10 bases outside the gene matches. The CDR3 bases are TGTGCCAGCAGTCCTACAGGGGCCCGACTCACAGATACGCAGTATTTT. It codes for CASSPTGARLTDTQYF.

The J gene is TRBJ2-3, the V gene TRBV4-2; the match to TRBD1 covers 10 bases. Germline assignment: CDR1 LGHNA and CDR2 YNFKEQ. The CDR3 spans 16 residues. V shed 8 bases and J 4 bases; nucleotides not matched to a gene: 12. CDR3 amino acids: CASGSPGTGEADTQYF. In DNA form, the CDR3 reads TGTGCCAGCGGTTCCCCCGGGACAGGGGAGGCAGATACGCAGTATTTT.

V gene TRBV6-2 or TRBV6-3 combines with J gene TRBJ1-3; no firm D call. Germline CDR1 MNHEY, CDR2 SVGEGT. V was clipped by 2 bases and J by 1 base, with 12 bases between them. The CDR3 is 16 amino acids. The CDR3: CASSYLRSGSGNTIYF. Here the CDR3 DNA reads TGTGCCAGCAGTTACCTACGCTCCGGGTCTGGAAACACCATATATTTT.

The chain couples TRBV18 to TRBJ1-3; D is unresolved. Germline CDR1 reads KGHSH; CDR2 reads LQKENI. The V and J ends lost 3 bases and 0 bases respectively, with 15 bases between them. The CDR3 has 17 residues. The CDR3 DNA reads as TGTGCCAGCTCACCGGAGACTCACAGACTCTCTGGAAACACCATATATTTT. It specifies CASSPETHRLSGNTIYF.

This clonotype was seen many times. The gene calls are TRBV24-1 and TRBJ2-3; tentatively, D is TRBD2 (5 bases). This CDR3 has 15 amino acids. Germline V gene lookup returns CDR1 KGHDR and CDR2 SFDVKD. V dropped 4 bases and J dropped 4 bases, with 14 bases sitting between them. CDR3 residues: CATSEEVDGADTQYF. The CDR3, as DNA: TGTGCCACCAGTGAAGAGGTTGACGGGGCAGATACGCAGTATTTT.

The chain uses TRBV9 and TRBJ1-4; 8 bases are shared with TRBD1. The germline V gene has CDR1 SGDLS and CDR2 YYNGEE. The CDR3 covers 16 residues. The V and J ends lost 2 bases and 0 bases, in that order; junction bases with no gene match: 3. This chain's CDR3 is CASSVGDRSTNEKLFF. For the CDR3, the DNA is TGTGCCAGCAGCGTTGGGGACAGGTCAACTAATGAAAAACTGTTTTTT.

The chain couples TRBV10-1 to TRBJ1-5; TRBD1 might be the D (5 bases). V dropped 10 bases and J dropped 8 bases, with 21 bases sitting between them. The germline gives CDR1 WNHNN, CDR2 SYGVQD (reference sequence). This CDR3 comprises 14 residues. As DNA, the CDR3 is TGCGCCAACTTCCGGTATAGGGGAGGGAAGCCCCAGCATTTT. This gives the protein CANFRYRGGKPQHF.

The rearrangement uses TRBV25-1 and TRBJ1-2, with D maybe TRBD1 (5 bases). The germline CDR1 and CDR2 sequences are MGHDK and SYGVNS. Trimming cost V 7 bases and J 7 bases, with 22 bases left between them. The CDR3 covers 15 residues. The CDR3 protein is CASTAPGVRAAGYTF. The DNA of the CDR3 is TGTGCCAGCACTGCCCCGGGGGTACGGGCAGCTGGCTACACCTTC.

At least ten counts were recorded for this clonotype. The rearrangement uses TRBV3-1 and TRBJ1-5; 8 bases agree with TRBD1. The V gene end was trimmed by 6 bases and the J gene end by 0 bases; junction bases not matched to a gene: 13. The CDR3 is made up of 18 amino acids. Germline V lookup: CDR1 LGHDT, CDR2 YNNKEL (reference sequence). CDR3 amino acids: CASRSGQGQISSNQPQHF. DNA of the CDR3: TGTGCCAGCAGATCCGGACAGGGCCAGATTTCTAGCAATCAGCCCCAGCATTTT.

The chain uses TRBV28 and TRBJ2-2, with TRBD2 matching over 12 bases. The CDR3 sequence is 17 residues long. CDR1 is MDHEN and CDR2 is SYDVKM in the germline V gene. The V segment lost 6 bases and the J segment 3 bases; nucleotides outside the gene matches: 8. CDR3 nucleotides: TGTGCCAGCAGAGACCCGGGACTAGCGGGTTACACCGGGGAGCTGTTTTTT. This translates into CASRDPGLAGYTGELFF.

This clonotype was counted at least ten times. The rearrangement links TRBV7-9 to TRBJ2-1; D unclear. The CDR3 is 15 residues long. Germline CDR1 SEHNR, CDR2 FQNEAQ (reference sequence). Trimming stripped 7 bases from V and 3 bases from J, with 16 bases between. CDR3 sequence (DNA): TGTGCCAGCAACCCCCCGGAGATCGGCTACAATGAGCAGTTCTTC. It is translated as CASNPPEIGYNEQFF.

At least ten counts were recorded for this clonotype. Here the CDR3 DNA reads TGTGCCAGCAGTTACTATGGCAGTGTGAACACTGAAGCTTTCTTT. Its translation is CASSYYGSVNTEAFF. The chain links TRBV6-5 to TRBJ1-1; no clear D. The germline CDR1 and CDR2 sequences are MNHEY and SVGAGI. This CDR3 comprises 15 residues. V was pared by 1 base and J by 0 bases, with 9 bases between.

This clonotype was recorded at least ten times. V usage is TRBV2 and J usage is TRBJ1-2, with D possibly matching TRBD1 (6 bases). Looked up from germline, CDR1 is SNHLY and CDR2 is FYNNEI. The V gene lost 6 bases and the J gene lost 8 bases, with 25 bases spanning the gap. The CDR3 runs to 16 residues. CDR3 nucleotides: TGTGCCAGCAGATATACCGCGCAACAGGGTGGTCAGGGCTACACCTTC. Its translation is CASRYTAQQGGQGYTF.

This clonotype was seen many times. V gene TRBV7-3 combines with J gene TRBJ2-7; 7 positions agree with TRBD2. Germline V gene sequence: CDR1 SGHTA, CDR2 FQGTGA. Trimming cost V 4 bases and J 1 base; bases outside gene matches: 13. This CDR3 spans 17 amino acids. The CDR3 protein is CASSSDPRLAFSYEQYF. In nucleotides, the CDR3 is TGTGCCAGCAGCTCCGACCCCCGACTAGCCTTTTCCTACGAGCAGTACTTC.

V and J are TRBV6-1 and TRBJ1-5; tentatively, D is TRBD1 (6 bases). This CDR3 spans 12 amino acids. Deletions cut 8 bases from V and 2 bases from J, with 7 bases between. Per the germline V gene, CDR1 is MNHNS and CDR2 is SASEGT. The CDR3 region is CASGGRNQPQHF. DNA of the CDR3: TGTGCCAGCGGGGGCCGCAATCAGCCCCAGCATTTT.

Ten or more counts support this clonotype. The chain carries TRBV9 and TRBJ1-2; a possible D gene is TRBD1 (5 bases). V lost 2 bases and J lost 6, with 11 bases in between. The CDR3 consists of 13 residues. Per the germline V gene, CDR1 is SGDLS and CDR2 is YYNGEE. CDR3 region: CASSVGGKNGYTF. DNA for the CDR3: TGTGCCAGCAGCGTGGGGGGTAAGAATGGCTACACCTTC. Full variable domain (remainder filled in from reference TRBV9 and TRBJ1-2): DSGVTQTPKHLITATGQRVTLRCSPRSGDLSVYWYQQSLDQGLQFLIQYYNGEERAKGNILERFSAQQFPDLHSELNLSSLELGDSALYFCASSVGGKNGYTFGSGTRLTVV.

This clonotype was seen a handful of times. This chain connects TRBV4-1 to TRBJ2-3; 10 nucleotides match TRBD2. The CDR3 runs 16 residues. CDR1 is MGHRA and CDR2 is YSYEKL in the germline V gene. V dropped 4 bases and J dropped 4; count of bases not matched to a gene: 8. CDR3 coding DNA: TGCGCCAGCAGCCGAACGAGCGGGGGGGCCTCAGATACGCAGTATTTT. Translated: CASSRTSGGASDTQYF.

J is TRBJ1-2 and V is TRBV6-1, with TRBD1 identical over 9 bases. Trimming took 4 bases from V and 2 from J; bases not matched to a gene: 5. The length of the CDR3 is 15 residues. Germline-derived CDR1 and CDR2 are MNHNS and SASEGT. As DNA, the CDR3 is TGTGCCAGCAGTGTATTTGGACAGGGGAACTATGGCTACACCTTC. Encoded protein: CASSVFGQGNYGYTF.

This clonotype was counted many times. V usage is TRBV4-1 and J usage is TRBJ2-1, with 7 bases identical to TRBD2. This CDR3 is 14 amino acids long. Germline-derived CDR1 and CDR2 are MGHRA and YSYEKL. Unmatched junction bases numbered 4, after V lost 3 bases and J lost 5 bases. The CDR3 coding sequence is TGCGCCAGCAGCCAGGCGCGGGGGAACAATGAGCAGTTCTTC. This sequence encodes CASSQARGNNEQFF.

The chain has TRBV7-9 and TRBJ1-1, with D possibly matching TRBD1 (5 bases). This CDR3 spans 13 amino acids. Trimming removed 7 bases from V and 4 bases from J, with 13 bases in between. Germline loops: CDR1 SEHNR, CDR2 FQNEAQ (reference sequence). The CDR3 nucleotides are TGTGCCAGCACCCCCTCCAGGGCCACTGAAGCTTTCTTT. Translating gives CASTPSRATEAFF.

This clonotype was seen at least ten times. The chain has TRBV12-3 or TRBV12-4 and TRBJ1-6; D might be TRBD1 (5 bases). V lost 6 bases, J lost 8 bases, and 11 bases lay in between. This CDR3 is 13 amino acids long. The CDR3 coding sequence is TGTGCCAGCAGACTTAGGGGTGATTCACCCCTCCACTTT. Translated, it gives CASRLRGDSPLHF.

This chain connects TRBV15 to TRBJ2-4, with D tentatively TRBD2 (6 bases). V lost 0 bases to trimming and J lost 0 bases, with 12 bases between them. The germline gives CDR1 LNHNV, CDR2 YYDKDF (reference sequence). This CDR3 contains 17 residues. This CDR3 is CATSRDRERLAKNIQYF. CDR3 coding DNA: TGTGCCACCAGCAGAGATCGGGAGAGACTAGCCAAAAACATTCAGTACTTC. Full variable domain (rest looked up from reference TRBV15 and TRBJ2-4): DAMVIQNPRYQVTQFGKPVTLSCSQTLNHNVMYWYQQKSSQAPKLLFHYYDKDFNNEADTPDNFQSRRPNTSFCFLDIRSPGLGDTAMYLCATSRDRERLAKNIQYFGAGTRLSVL.

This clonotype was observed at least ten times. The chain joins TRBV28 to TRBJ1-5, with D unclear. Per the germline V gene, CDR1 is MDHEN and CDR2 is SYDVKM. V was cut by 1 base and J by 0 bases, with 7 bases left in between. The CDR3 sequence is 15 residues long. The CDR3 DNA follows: TGTGCCAGCAGTTTATCGTTATATAGCAATCAGCCCCAGCATTTT. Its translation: CASSLSLYSNQPQHF.

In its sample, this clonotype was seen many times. The CDR3 is CASSQGIAGGTDTQYF. The DNA of the CDR3 is TGTGCCAGCAGCCAAGGAATAGCGGGAGGCACAGATACGCAGTATTTT. The J gene is TRBJ2-3, the V gene TRBV3-1; the match to TRBD2 covers 9 bases. The CDR3 extends over 16 amino acids. The germline gives CDR1 LGHDT, CDR2 YNNKEL (reference sequence). V shed 1 base and J 1 base; nucleotides not matched to a gene: 3.